This paragraph reports one T cell receptor (beta chain). Antigen: not known. By quantitative 5'-RACE with molecular barcodes, the TCR beta libraries were made. TCRdb re-derived calls from the 5' RACE reads in MiXCR, one entry per CDR3 protein. The table shows about 750,000 distinct CDR3 sequences, with about 20% occurring only once. The source of the sample is a study of CD8 T cells in ankylosing spondylitis. Findings and caveats of the study: Disease-associated clonotypes exhibited CD8+ identity and were relatively infrequent in peripheral blood. Ankylosing spondylitis blood seemed to carry a telltale TCR beta motif made of under ten highly homologous variants. As reported, disease-linked clones showed significant enrichment in matched ankylosing spondylitis synovial fluid. Reports of some motif variants in reactive arthritis synovial fluid and blood predate this one.

V lost 7 bases and J lost 0, with 10 bases in between. There are 14 residues in the CDR3. Germline CDR1 and CDR2: SGHRS and YFSETQ. The source is a male donor with ankylosing spondylitis. The material sequenced was blood, either unsorted or a sorted T cell fraction (not recorded which). The gene calls are TRBV5-1 and TRBJ2-2; the D gene is possibly TRBD2 (6 bases). CDR3 bases: TGCGCCAGCTGGGCGGGGTCGAACACCGGGGAGCTGTTTTTT. This sequence encodes CASWAGSNTGELFF.